Detailed here is one T cell receptor beta chain. Its specificity is not known. Sequence at one end of the junction differs from germline and may be a read error. A single record per CDR3 protein comes from TCRdb applying MiXCR to the reads. The table includes fewer than 250,000 distinct CDR3 sequences, roughly 12% detected once. CDR3 length: 16 amino acids. In germline, CDR1 is SGHVS, CDR2 FQNEAQ. This record comes from a study of T cell repertoires in cytomegalovirus infection. Study-wide results and limits: The response measured ex vivo was dominated by TCR beta clonotypes (HLA-C-restricted and CMV-specific).

This TCR was sampled from a human donor in good health (CMV status not recorded). Some clones in this sample may be carry-over from other donors' samples. V and J are TRBV7-8 and TRBJ1-1; D is ambiguous. Sequencing was carried out using PBMCs. The CDR3 DNA is TGTGCCAGCAGCTTAGCTTACGGGGTGCTGAACACTGAAGCGTTGTTT. Amino acids: CASSLAYGVLNTEALF.